These 26 T cell receptor beta chains share one sample of origin, sequenced in a study of cytomegalovirus exposure and HLA in healthy donors. 13 Jbeta primers and 60 Vbeta primers were used for the PCR. Some clones are missing from TCRdb's copy, which holds only in-frame ones; the method was immunoSEQ multiplex PCR. Of about 160,000 clones in the sample, around 74% were seen once. Sequencing was performed on PBMCs. The receptors were sampled from a woman aged 25 to 45 in good health and CMV-seronegative.

The chain couples TRBV6-5 to TRBJ2-2; 7 bases match TRBD1. Trimming cost V 6 bases and J 6 bases; bases outside gene matches: 4. There are 13 residues in the CDR3. Germline assignment: CDR1 MNHEY and CDR2 SVGAGI. CDR3 in amino acids: CASRPDRAGELFF. CDR3 nucleotide sequence: TGTGCCAGCAGACCCGACAGGGCCGGGGAGCTGTTTTTT.

The chain employs TRBV19 and TRBJ2-7, with 11 bases identical to TRBD1. The germline V gene encodes CDR1 LNHDA and CDR2 SQIVND (reference sequence). The CDR3 covers 15 residues. The trim removed 10 bases at V and 7 bases at J, leaving 15 bases unmatched. This CDR3 is CATNSPGQGAWEQYF. DNA for the CDR3: TGTGCCACTAACTCCCCCGGACAGGGGGCTTGGGAGCAGTACTTC.

The V gene is TRBV27, the J gene TRBJ1-2; D gene uncertain. Germline assignment: CDR1 MNHEY and CDR2 SMNVEV (reference sequence). V lost 5 bases and J lost 6, with 16 bases in between. The length of the CDR3 is 14 residues. CDR3 protein: CASSLRRGDDGYTF. The CDR3 DNA is TGTGCCAGCAGTCTTCGTAGAGGAGATGATGGCTACACCTTC.

This clone came up once. The chain carries TRBV14 and TRBJ1-2; 8 bases match TRBD1. Germline V gives CDR1 SGHDN, CDR2 FVKESK. This CDR3 spans 14 amino acids. With V trimmed by 3 bases and J by 7 bases, 7 bases remained unmatched. The CDR3 sequence: CASSHAGGDSGYTF. CDR3 nucleotides: TGTGCCAGCAGCCACGCAGGGGGCGATTCTGGCTACACCTTC. The entire variable domain, with the rest obtained from reference TRBV14 and TRBJ1-2, is as follows: EAGVTQFPSHSVIEKGQTVTLRCDPISGHDNLYWYRRVMGKEIKFLLHFVKESKQDESGMPNNRFLAERTGGTYSTLKVQPAELEDSGVYFCASSHAGGDSGYTFGSGTRLTVV.

The chain couples TRBV5-1 to TRBJ2-5; TRBD2 might be the D (5 bases). The J call may be in error: the DNA end matches TRBJ2-7 better. In germline, CDR1 is SGHRS, CDR2 YFSETQ. The CDR3 runs 15 residues. The CDR3 here is CASSLMTGSSYEQYF. The CDR3 nucleotides are TGCGCCAGCAGCTTAATGACGGGATCCAGCTACGAGCAGTACTTC.

J is TRBJ1-1 and V is TRBV30; 7 nucleotides agree with TRBD1. Germline CDR1 and CDR2: GTSNPN and SVGIG (reference sequence). CDR3 length: 12 amino acids. V was clipped by 5 bases and J by 3 bases; unmatched bases: 3. The CDR3: CAWGQAYTEAFF. CDR3 coding DNA: TGTGCCTGGGGACAGGCGTACACTGAAGCTTTCTTT.

This clone was seen a single time. The rearrangement links TRBV5-5 to TRBJ1-6, with 7 bases identical to TRBD1. This CDR3 is 14 amino acids long. In germline, CDR1 is SGHKS, CDR2 YYEKEE (reference sequence). V lost 4 bases to trimming and J lost 9 bases; unmatched junction nucleotides: 7. This CDR3 reads CASSLGTAISPLHF. The CDR3 nucleotides are TGTGCCAGCAGCCTTGGGACAGCTATTTCACCCCTCCACTTT.

V usage is TRBV7-2 and J usage is TRBJ1-2, with a possible D match to TRBD1 (5 bases). This CDR3 comprises 13 residues. Germline V gene lookup returns CDR1 SGHTA and CDR2 FQGNSA. Trimming took off 5 bases at V and 7 bases at J, with 14 bases between the two ends. Written as DNA, the CDR3 is TGTGCCAGCAGCAGACCAGGGTTCGTTGGCTACACCTTC. Protein: CASSRPGFVGYTF. Variable domain in full (rest from reference TRBV7-2 and TRBJ1-2): GAGVSQSPSNKVTEKGKDVELRCDPISGHTALYWYRQSLGQGLEFLIYFQGNSAPDKSGLPSDRFSAERTGGSVSTLTIQRTQQEDSAVYLCASSRPGFVGYTFGSGTRLTVV.

A remark on this clone: At the DNA level, this CDR3 is encoded by other sequences in the same sample as well. V usage is TRBV18 and J usage is TRBJ1-1; tentative D call: TRBD1 (6 bases). V was trimmed by 3 bases and J by 0 bases, leaving 11 bases between them. The CDR3 totals 15 residues. Germline V gene sequence: CDR1 KGHSH, CDR2 LQKENI. CDR3 nucleotides: TGTGCCAGCTCACCTAGCAGGGACATGAACACTGAAGCTTTCTTT. It yields the protein CASSPSRDMNTEAFF.

V and J are TRBV6-5 and TRBJ2-1, with TRBD2 matching over 7 bases. Germline loops: CDR1 MNHEY, CDR2 SVGAGI. Trimming took 6 bases from V and 2 from J; bases not matched to a gene: 7. The length of the CDR3 is 15 residues. CDR3 DNA: TGTGCCAGCAGCACTCAAGGGAGGGCCTACAATGAGCAGTTCTTC. Its translation: CASSTQGRAYNEQFF.

This clone was found once. V gene TRBV14 combines with J gene TRBJ1-2; D is possibly TRBD1 (6 bases). V was clipped by 6 bases and J by 4 bases, with 12 bases between them. The CDR3 has 13 amino acids. The germline V gene has CDR1 SGHDN and CDR2 FVKESK. As DNA, the CDR3 is TGTGCCAGCAGGAGTACAGGGACCTATGGCTACACCTTC. Translation: CASRSTGTYGYTF.

This rearrangement joins TRBV7-8 to TRBJ1-5; D is ambiguous. The CDR3 has 15 amino acids. Germline V gene lookup returns CDR1 SGHVS and CDR2 FQNEAQ. Trimming took 5 bases from V and 2 from J, leaving 13 bases between them. The CDR3 here is CASSPQRVGNQPQHF. The DNA for the CDR3 is TGTGCCAGCAGCCCTCAACGGGTGGGCAATCAGCCCCAGCATTTT.

The rearrangement uses TRBV6-4 and TRBJ1-2, with 7 bases lining up with TRBD1. CDR3 length: 13 amino acids. J gave up 3 bases and V 5 bases, and 3 bases lay outside the gene matches. Germline V gene lookup returns CDR1 MRHNA and CDR2 SNTAGT. Here the CDR3 DNA reads TGTGCCAGCAGTCCACAGGGGTACTATGGCTACACCTTC. This gives the protein CASSPQGYYGYTF.

The rearrangement uses TRBV9 and TRBJ1-1, with 7 bases identical to TRBD1. CDR1 SGDLS and CDR2 YYNGEE come from the germline V gene. With V trimmed by 7 bases and J by 0 bases, 6 bases remained unmatched. The CDR3 is 14 amino acids. This chain's CDR3 is CASEGTVMNTEAFF. CDR3 coding DNA: TGTGCCAGCGAGGGGACAGTCATGAACACTGAAGCTTTCTTT. Full variable domain (missing parts from reference TRBV9 and TRBJ1-1): DSGVTQTPKHLITATGQRVTLRCSPRSGDLSVYWYQQSLDQGLQFLIQYYNGEERAKGNILERFSAQQFPDLHSELNLSSLELGDSALYFCASEGTVMNTEAFFGQGTRLTVV.

Only one count was recorded for this clone. The chain is built from TRBV5-1 and TRBJ1-1; D unclear. The CDR3 spans 15 residues. V was shortened by 0 bases and J by 0 bases, with 9 bases between the two germline ends. Per germline, CDR1 SGHRS and CDR2 YFSETQ. CDR3 nucleotide sequence: TGCGCCAGCAGCTTGGCCGGGGTCCTGAACACTGAAGCTTTCTTT. Protein product: CASSLAGVLNTEAFF.

The gene calls are TRBV9 and TRBJ2-3; weak D call: TRBD1 (6 bases). Germline-derived CDR1 and CDR2 are SGDLS and YYNGEE. The CDR3 extends over 13 amino acids. The V and J ends lost 6 bases and 2 bases respectively, with 10 bases between them. The CDR3, as DNA: TGTGCCAGCACGCCAGGGGCCACAGATACGCAGTATTTT. Protein: CASTPGATDTQYF.

The chain links TRBV6-5 to TRBJ2-6; D perhaps matches TRBD1 (6 bases). The CDR3 runs to 16 residues. The germline V gene has CDR1 MNHEY and CDR2 SVGAGI. Trimming took 0 bases from V and 0 from J, leaving 6 bases between them. CDR3 DNA: TGTGCCAGCAGTTACTCGGGGGCCTCTGGGGCCAACGTCCTGACTTTC. It is translated as CASSYSGASGANVLTF.

The gene calls are TRBV7-9 and TRBJ2-4; 10 bases line up with TRBD2. The CDR3 length is 16 residues. The germline V gene has CDR1 SEHNR and CDR2 FQNEAQ (reference sequence). V lost 3 bases and J lost 2; bases outside the gene matches: 4. The chain's CDR3 is CASSFWTSGTKNIQYF. The DNA for the CDR3 is TGTGCCAGCAGCTTCTGGACTAGCGGCACCAAAAACATTCAGTACTTC.

The chain links TRBV11-3 to TRBJ2-1; D perhaps matches TRBD2 (6 bases). The CDR3 sequence is 15 residues long. V lost 1 base and J 10 bases, leaving 17 bases between the germline ends. Germline CDR1 and CDR2: SGHNT and YENEEA. The CDR3 DNA follows: TGTGCCAGCAGCTTAGGTGGTAGTAGCGGAGACGAGCAGTTCTTC. It yields the protein CASSLGGSSGDEQFF.

The chain employs TRBV5-1 and TRBJ2-7; 7 bases align to TRBD2. Germline loops: CDR1 SGHRS, CDR2 YFSETQ. The CDR3 contains 15 residues. With 6 bases clipped from V and 3 bases from J, the junction kept 12 bases outside the gene matches. The CDR3 loop reads CASTPWGGGNYEQYF. CDR3 sequence (DNA): TGCGCCAGCACCCCTTGGGGCGGGGGAAACTACGAGCAGTACTTC.

By proportion, this clone is medium-sized. The chain links TRBV6-1 to TRBJ1-1; tentatively, D is TRBD1 (6 bases). Trimming left V 0 bases short and J 11 bases short, with 13 bases between. Germline V gives CDR1 MNHNS, CDR2 SASEGT. The CDR3 spans 13 residues. CDR3 in amino acids: CASSEAGNREAFF. CDR3 coding DNA: TGTGCCAGCAGTGAAGCGGGTAACAGGGAGGCTTTCTTT.

The rearrangement links TRBV10-3 to TRBJ1-4, with D perhaps TRBD1 (5 bases). CDR3 length equals 11 residues. The V and J ends lost 11 bases and 8 bases respectively, with 12 bases between them. Germline V CDR1 and CDR2: ENHRY, SYGVKD. CDR3 DNA: TGTGCCTCGGGGGTAGAGGAAAAACTGTTTTTT. This sequence encodes CASGVEEKLFF.

V gene TRBV7-3 combines with J gene TRBJ2-2; a possible D gene is TRBD2 (5 bases). There are 17 residues in the CDR3. Trimming stripped 1 base from V and 3 bases from J, with 15 bases between. Germline-derived CDR1 and CDR2 are SGHTA and FQGTGA. In DNA form, the CDR3 reads TGTGCCAGCAGCTTAAGGTCTAGCCGGGTCGACACCGGGGAGCTGTTTTTT. This codes for CASSLRSSRVDTGELFF.

The DNA of the CDR3 is TGTGCCAGCAGCCGTCCTGTGAGGGCTCCCACCGGGGAGCTGTTTTTT. Protein sequence: CASSRPVRAPTGELFF. This chain links TRBV7-2 with TRBJ2-2; tentative D call: TRBD2 (5 bases). V was cut by 5 bases and J by 4 bases, with 17 bases left in between. The CDR3 length is 16 residues. The germline gives CDR1 SGHTA, CDR2 FQGNSA. Complete variable domain (other parts from reference TRBV7-2 and TRBJ2-2): GAGVSQSPSNKVTEKGKDVELRCDPISGHTALYWYRQSLGQGLEFLIYFQGNSAPDKSGLPSDRFSAERTGGSVSTLTIQRTQQEDSAVYLCASSRPVRAPTGELFFGEGSRLTVL.

This clone was seen once. J is TRBJ1-6 and V is TRBV6-1; D unresolved. This CDR3 has 13 amino acids. Deletions cut 3 bases from V and 8 bases from J, with 8 bases between. The germline gives CDR1 MNHNS, CDR2 SASEGT. The CDR3 nucleotides are TGTGCCAGCAGTGATCTCTCCTATTCACCCCTCCACTTT. This codes for CASSDLSYSPLHF.

This chain connects TRBV6-5 to TRBJ2-2, with TRBD2 matching 9 bases. The germline V gene encodes CDR1 MNHEY and CDR2 SVGAGI. This CDR3 has 15 residues. Trimming took 6 bases from V and 2 from J; bases not matched to a gene: 4. CDR3 nucleotide sequence: TGTGCCAGCAGAATAGCGGGGGTCAACACCGGGGAGCTGTTTTTT. It yields the protein CASRIAGVNTGELFF.